The rows below give T cell receptor beta chains drawn from one sample of a study of blood T cells in healthy people across ages. One entry per CDR3 protein results from TCRdb running MiXCR on the 5' RACE reads. Among 700,000 or so distinct CDR3 sequences listed, around 41% were seen once. Sequencing input: blood. Receptors were obtained from a man older than 75 in good health. Both conserved end residues are part of each CDR3. The D gene is left open where the match is weak. Only part of the rows carry a size: once, few, many, or a class if the clone is expanded.

clone_size j_call v_call d_call cdr3_aa cdr3_nt
- TRBJ2-3 TRBV7-2 TRBD2 CASSSGLAGNADTQYF TGTGCCAGCAGCTCTGGACTAGCGGGGAACGCAGATACGCAGTATTTT
- TRBJ2-7 TRBV20-1 - CSAPVSSYEQYF TGCAGTGCCCCCGTCAGCTCCTACGAGCAGTACTTC
many TRBJ1-4 TRBV12-3/TRBV12-4 TRBD1 CASSSRDRGLFNEKLFF TGTGCCAGCAGTTCGAGGGACAGGGGGCTCTTCAATGAAAAACTGTTTTTT
- TRBJ2-3 TRBV7-2 - CASSLETRSTDTQYF TGTGCCAGCAGCTTAGAAACTAGGAGCACAGATACGCAGTATTTT
few TRBJ2-7 TRBV28 TRBD1 CASSPGTGPLGEQYF TGTGCCAGCAGTCCGGGGACAGGGCCTCTGGGGGAGCAGTACTTC
- TRBJ2-1 TRBV7-6 TRBD2 CASSAGTSAAGEQFF TGTGCCAGCAGCGCCGGGACTAGCGCCGCGGGTGAGCAGTTCTTC
few TRBJ2-7 TRBV28 - CASSQTWDEQYF TGTGCCAGCAGTCAGACGTGGGACGAGCAGTACTTC
- TRBJ1-1 TRBV27 TRBD1 CASSLHPGQGAEAFF TGTGCCAGCAGTTTACATCCGGGACAGGGGGCAGAGGCTTTCTTT
few TRBJ1-5 TRBV6-1 - CASRPTVNQPQHF TGTGCCAGCAGGCCGACCGTAAATCAGCCCCAGCATTTT
- TRBJ2-2 TRBV7-2 - CASSSRKAGRPTGELFF TGTGCCAGCAGCTCACGAAAAGCGGGTCGCCCCACCGGGGAGCTGTTTTTT
- TRBJ1-2 TRBV20-1 - CSARTDNYGYTF TGCAGTGCTAGAACGGACAACTATGGCTACACCTTC
- TRBJ2-3 TRBV9 TRBD2 CASSVVAGGPTDTQYF TGTGCCAGCAGCGTAGTAGCGGGAGGGCCGACAGATACGCAGTATTTT
- TRBJ2-6 TRBV14 - CASSQDQGFYGANVLTF TGTGCCAGCAGCCAAGACCAGGGTTTTTATGGGGCCAACGTCCTGACTTTC
- TRBJ2-6 TRBV27 TRBD1 CASSLSQGQGFSSGANVLTF TGTGCCAGCAGTTTATCCCAGGGACAGGGCTTCTCATCTGGGGCCAACGTCCTGACTTTC
- TRBJ2-7 TRBV27 - CASTPRTASSYNEQYF TGTGCCAGTACCCCCAGGACGGCAAGCTCCTACAATGAGCAGTACTTC
- TRBJ2-5 TRBV7-6 - CASSLAPVYRQETQYF TGTGCCAGCAGCTTAGCGCCAGTCTACCGACAAGAGACCCAGTACTTC
few TRBJ1-5 TRBV2 TRBD1 CASSAPDRVFQPQHF TGTGCCAGCAGTGCCCCCGACAGGGTGTTTCAGCCCCAGCATTTT
- TRBJ2-3 TRBV20-1 TRBD2 CSERLARSTDTQYF TGCAGTGAGCGACTAGCGCGCAGCACAGATACGCAGTATTTT
- TRBJ2-1 TRBV15 TRBD1 CATSRTPGQGLYNEQFF TGTGCCACCAGCAGAACCCCGGGACAGGGGCTATACAATGAGCAGTTCTTC
few TRBJ1-5 TRBV2 - CASRATGTNNQPQHF TGTGCCAGCAGGGCAACAGGGACAAATAATCAGCCCCAGCATTTT
- TRBJ1-1 TRBV18 - CASSPSAVGAFF TGTGCCAGCTCACCCTCGGCGGTGGGAGCTTTCTTT
few TRBJ2-1 TRBV5-1 - CASSLAVGAYNEQFF TGCGCCAGCAGCTTGGCCGTTGGAGCCTACAATGAGCAGTTCTTC
many TRBJ2-7 TRBV6-5 - CASRDRPGTYEQYF TGTGCCAGCAGGGACAGACCTGGAACCTACGAGCAGTACTTC
many TRBJ2-3 TRBV12-3/TRBV12-4 - CASKRRGTTDTQYF TGTGCCAGCAAGAGGCGGGGGACAACAGATACGCAGTATTTT
few TRBJ2-1 TRBV28 - CALGFGNEQFF TGTGCCCTAGGCTTCGGGAATGAGCAGTTCTTC
few TRBJ2-3 TRBV12-3/TRBV12-4 TRBD1 CASSSTGGNTDTQYF TGTGCCAGCAGCTCGACAGGGGGGAACACAGATACGCAGTATTTT
once TRBJ2-7 TRBV4-3 - CASSQDNFYLYEQYF TGCGCCAGCAGCCAAGACAACTTTTACCTCTACGAGCAGTACTTC
- TRBJ2-5 TRBV6-2/TRBV6-3 TRBD2 CASSYRSGVETQYF TGTGCCAGCAGTTACCGCAGCGGGGTGGAGACCCAGTACTTC
- TRBJ2-1 TRBV21-1 - CASSRGWRQYNEQFF TGTGCCAGCAGCAGGGGGTGGCGGCAGTACAATGAGCAGTTCTTC
few TRBJ2-5 TRBV5-1 - CASSLDGQETQYF TGCGCCAGCAGCTTGGATGGACAAGAGACCCAGTACTTC
few TRBJ1-5 TRBV6-5 - CASSPGRENNQPQHF TGTGCCAGCAGTCCCGGGAGAGAAAATAATCAGCCCCAGCATTTT
- TRBJ2-2 TRBV30 - CAWSVLSGELFF TGTGCTTGGAGTGTTTTGTCCGGGGAGCTGTTTTTT
few TRBJ2-7 TRBV5-1 TRBD1 CASSLDGQGYEQYF TGCGCCAGCAGCTTGGACGGACAGGGCTACGAGCAGTACTTC
- TRBJ2-3 TRBV27 - CASSSLSGDTQYF TGTGCCAGCAGTTCCCTGAGTGGGGATACGCAGTATTTT
few TRBJ2-7 TRBV6-6 TRBD2 CASSPLAGGRFEQYF TGTGCCAGCAGCCCACTAGCGGGGGGGCGGTTCGAGCAGTACTTC
- TRBJ2-3 TRBV5-1 TRBD1 CASGITGGADTQYF TGCGCCAGCGGAATCACAGGGGGCGCAGATACGCAGTATTTT
few TRBJ1-2 TRBV14 TRBD1 CASSQVQGTGGNGYTF TGTGCCAGCAGCCAAGTTCAAGGGACAGGGGGCAATGGCTACACCTTC
- TRBJ1-4 TRBV4-3 - CASSQDVQGTNEKLFF TGCGCCAGCAGCCAAGACGTGCAGGGAACTAATGAAAAACTGTTTTTT
few TRBJ2-1 TRBV6-2/TRBV6-3 TRBD1 CASSAGTGLHNEQFF TGTGCCAGCAGTGCCGGGACAGGGTTGCACAATGAGCAGTTCTTC
few TRBJ2-5 TRBV7-2 TRBD1 CASRERTGGETQYF TGTGCCAGCAGAGAAAGGACAGGCGGTGAGACCCAGTACTTC
few TRBJ1-5 TRBV19 TRBD1 CASKGAGYQPQHF TGTGCCAGTAAGGGGGCAGGGTATCAGCCCCAGCATTTT
- TRBJ2-1 TRBV20-1 - CSAGAGTSYNEQFF TGCAGTGCCGGCGCCGGGACTTCATACAATGAGCAGTTCTTC
- TRBJ1-6 TRBV7-2 TRBD1 CASSSQGAYYNSPLHF TGTGCCAGCAGCTCACAGGGGGCCTACTATAATTCACCCCTCCACTTT
- TRBJ1-2 TRBV12-3/TRBV12-4 - CASSFGPPANYGYTF TGTGCCAGCAGTTTCGGGCCGCCCGCTAACTATGGCTACACCTTC
- TRBJ2-5 TRBV6-1 - CASSRESEWTQYF TGTGCCAGCAGCAGGGAGTCAGAATGGACCCAGTACTTC
few TRBJ2-3 TRBV9 - CASSLGSSGLTDTQYF TGTGCCAGCAGCCTCGGGAGTAGCGGCTTAACAGATACGCAGTATTTT
- TRBJ2-7 TRBV10-3 TRBD1 CAISESRTGVSYEQYF TGCGCCATCAGTGAGTCAAGGACAGGGGTCTCCTACGAGCAGTACTTC
many TRBJ1-6 TRBV28 TRBD1 CASMPTGLESPLHF TGTGCCAGCATGCCGACAGGGCTGGAGTCACCCCTCCACTTT
- TRBJ1-2 TRBV20-1 - CSARGATGGRNYGCTF TGCAGTGCTAGAGGGGCCACGGGGGGAAGAAACTATGGCTGCACCTTC
many TRBJ2-6 TRBV15 TRBD1 CATSRGGTGGTRANVLTF TGTGCCACCAGCAGAGGAGGCACAGGGGGCACTAGGGCCAACGTCCTGACTTTC
- TRBJ1-2 TRBV25-1 TRBD1 CASSASGTGAGGYTF TGTGCCAGCAGTGCCTCCGGGACAGGGGCTGGTGGCTACACCTTC
few TRBJ1-6 TRBV4-1 TRBD1 CASSQPGQDNSPLHF TGCGCCAGCAGCCAACCGGGACAGGATAATTCACCCCTCCACTTT
many TRBJ1-2 TRBV19 - CASSFLGDGYTF TGTGCCAGTAGTTTCCTCGGTGATGGCTACACCTTC